The next 31 T cell receptor beta chains were all read from a single sample in a study of shared clonotypes between healthy human individuals. Profiling relied on immunoSEQ multiplex PCR, and the TCRdb table lists in-frame clones only, not all of them. Among 230,000 or so clones, about 65% were seen once, and the ten largest hold more than 9.5%. The sequenced sample consisted of memory CD4+ T cells sorted from blood. Subset denoted: CD45RA-negative fraction. The source is a man aged 30 to 39 in good health.

The chain is built from TRBV28 and TRBJ2-3; 7 bases align to TRBD1. After removal of 6 bases from V and 0 bases from J, the junction contained 9 bases not matched to a gene. Germline assignment: CDR1 MDHEN and CDR2 SYDVKM. The CDR3 is made up of 16 amino acids. CDR3: CASSRDRSVSTDTQYF. In DNA, the CDR3 is TGTGCCAGCAGCAGGGACAGATCCGTTAGCACAGATACGCAGTATTTT.

This rearrangement joins TRBV7-2 to TRBJ2-6; TRBD1 agrees at 7 bases. Germline CDR1 and CDR2: SGHTA and FQGNSA. Losses at the gene ends were 1 base for V and 2 bases for J; bases not matched to a gene: 5. The CDR3 runs 17 residues. The CDR3: CASSLEVGGAGANVLTF. CDR3 sequence (DNA): TGTGCCAGCAGCTTAGAAGTAGGGGGCGCTGGGGCCAACGTCCTGACTTTC.

This sequence joins TRBV2 and TRBJ2-7, with D perhaps matching TRBD1 or TRBD2 (6 bases each). The CDR3 contains 14 residues. The V end was cut by 5 bases, the J end by 2 bases, with 13 bases between. CDR1 and CDR2 (germline): SNHLY, FYNNEI. The CDR3 DNA is TGTGCCAGCAGTAACGAGGGGGGCCCCTACGAGCAGTACTTC. It yields the protein CASSNEGGPYEQYF.

The chain carries TRBV18 and TRBJ2-7; TRBD2 is a possible D gene (6 bases). V was cut by 2 bases and J by 6 bases, with 17 bases left in between. Germline V gene data show CDR1 as KGHSH and CDR2 as LQKENI. The CDR3 sequence is 15 residues long. CDR3 amino acids: CASSPSREAGGEQYF. In DNA, the CDR3 is TGTGCCAGCTCACCATCGAGGGAGGCCGGGGGCGAGCAGTACTTC.

The V gene is TRBV28, the J gene TRBJ2-3, with D tentatively TRBD1 (6 bases). The ends were cut back, 8 bases at V and 0 bases at J, with 15 bases in the middle. CDR1 is MDHEN and CDR2 is SYDVKM in the germline V gene. The CDR3 length is 15 residues. The CDR3 region is CASGDLGHSTDTQYF. DNA of the CDR3: TGTGCCAGCGGTGATCTGGGACACAGCACAGATACGCAGTATTTT.

This chain links TRBV5-1 with TRBJ2-7; the D gene is possibly TRBD2 (5 bases). There are 16 residues in the CDR3. The ends were cut back, 1 base at V and 1 base at J, with 15 bases in the middle. CDR1 is SGHRS and CDR2 is YFSETQ in the germline V gene. CDR3 sequence: CASSLILGERSYEQYF. The DNA of the CDR3 is TGCGCCAGCAGCTTGATACTGGGAGAACGGTCCTACGAGCAGTACTTC.

The chain couples TRBV5-1 to TRBJ2-5, with D possibly matching TRBD1 (5 bases). V was pared by 2 bases and J by 2 bases, with 7 bases between. The CDR3 loop spans 13 amino acids. Looked up from germline, CDR1 is SGHRS and CDR2 is YFSETQ. The CDR3 DNA reads as TGCGCCAGCAGCTTTACAGGACAAGAGACCCAGTACTTC. Translating it yields CASSFTGQETQYF.

V and J are TRBV11-3 and TRBJ2-7, with 10 bases that match TRBD1. The CDR3 consists of 14 residues. Germline CDR1 reads SGHNT; CDR2 reads YENEEA. Trimming removed 5 bases from V and 5 bases from J; junction bases left unmatched: 6. The CDR3 sequence is CASSQGQGMDEQYF. DNA for the CDR3: TGTGCCAGCAGCCAGGGACAGGGGATGGACGAGCAGTACTTC.

This clone was seen a handful of times. The chain has TRBV19 and TRBJ2-1; D may be TRBD1 or TRBD2 (5 bases each). In germline, CDR1 is LNHDA, CDR2 SQIVND (reference sequence). V was trimmed by 5 bases and J by 10 bases, leaving 15 bases between them. The CDR3 sequence is 13 residues long. CDR3 coding DNA: TGTGCCAGTAGTGTGGGACCGCGTGGCGAGCAGTTCTTC. Protein product: CASSVGPRGEQFF.

The chain employs TRBV27 and TRBJ2-7, with D perhaps matching TRBD1 or TRBD2 (5 bases each). The CDR3 is 14 amino acids. V was shortened by 1 base and J by 3 bases, with 10 bases between the two germline ends. Looked up from germline, CDR1 is MNHEY and CDR2 is SMNVEV (reference sequence). The CDR3 spells CASSLFGAGYEQYF. DNA of the CDR3: TGTGCCAGCAGTTTATTTGGGGCGGGCTACGAGCAGTACTTC.

The V and J genes are TRBV15 and TRBJ1-2; no clear D gene. The CDR3 covers 15 residues. From germline, CDR1 is LNHNV and CDR2 YYDKDF (reference sequence). Trimming cost V 5 bases and J 3 bases, with 16 bases left between them. The CDR3 nucleotides are TGTGCCACCAGCCCCCATCTGGGGTTGGACTATGGCTACACCTTC. Translating it yields CATSPHLGLDYGYTF. The whole variable domain, remainder taken from reference TRBV15 and TRBJ1-2, is DAMVIQNPRYQVTQFGKPVTLSCSQTLNHNVMYWYQQKSSQAPKLLFHYYDKDFNNEADTPDNFQSRRPNTSFCFLDIRSPGLGDTAMYLCATSPHLGLDYGYTFGSGTRLTVV.

The chain joins TRBV7-2 to TRBJ1-5, with D possibly being TRBD1 (6 bases). The V gene lost 4 bases and the J gene lost 7 bases, with 17 bases spanning the gap. Germline V gene lookup returns CDR1 SGHTA and CDR2 FQGNSA. The CDR3 is 15 amino acids. This chain's CDR3 is CASSSGARSRQPQHF. The CDR3 nucleotides are TGTGCCAGCAGCTCAGGGGCGCGGTCGAGGCAGCCCCAGCATTTT.

The chain combines TRBV7-9 with TRBJ2-7; possibly TRBD1 for D (5 bases). From germline, CDR1 is SEHNR and CDR2 FQNEAQ (reference sequence). The CDR3 is 15 amino acids. Trimming shortened V by 3 bases and J by 2 bases, and 14 bases separated the two germline ends. CDR3 in DNA: TGTGCCAGCAGCTTGAGAAGGGGCGCTACCTACGAGCAGTACTTC. This encodes CASSLRRGATYEQYF.

The chain links TRBV5-1 to TRBJ1-1; the D is unclear. The CDR3 covers 15 residues. V was cut by 0 bases and J by 11 bases, with 20 bases left in between. CDR1 is SGHRS, CDR2 YFSETQ, per germline. CDR3 residues: CASSLALQRGSRAFF. As DNA, the CDR3 is TGCGCCAGCAGCTTGGCTCTCCAGAGAGGGTCAAGGGCTTTCTTT. Looking up the rest from reference TRBV5-1 and TRBJ1-1 gives the full variable domain: KAGVTQTPRYLIKTRGQQVTLSCSPISGHRSVSWYQQTPGQGLQFLFEYFSETQRNKGNFPGRFSGRQFSNSRSEMNVSTLELGDSALYLCASSLALQRGSRAFFGQGTRLTVV.

This clone came up a few times. This chain connects TRBV30 to TRBJ2-7; 10 bases line up with TRBD2. The CDR3 consists of 13 residues. The germline V gene encodes CDR1 GTSNPN and CDR2 SVGIG (reference sequence). Trimming took 1 base from V and 9 from J; bases not matched to a gene: 6. The CDR3 region has the DNA TGTGCCTGGAGTGGGGGACTAGCGAGCTTGCAGTACTTC. Translating gives CAWSGGLASLQYF. Full variable domain (missing parts from reference TRBV30 and TRBJ2-7): SQTIHQWPATLVQPVGSPLSLECTVEGTSNPNLYWYRQAAGRGLQLLFYSVGIGQISSEVPQNLSASRPQDRQFILSSKKLLLSDSGFYLCAWSGGLASLQYFGPGTRLTVT.

This sequence joins TRBV7-2 and TRBJ1-1; 7 nucleotides agree with TRBD1. This CDR3 has 15 amino acids. Germline-derived CDR1 and CDR2 are SGHTA and FQGNSA. V lost 3 bases, J lost 2 bases, and 6 bases stayed unmatched. CDR3 protein: CASSLEGTANTEAFF. In nucleotides, the CDR3 is TGTGCCAGCAGCTTGGAAGGGACAGCAAACACTGAAGCTTTCTTT.

The rearrangement joins TRBV18 to TRBJ2-5; D is tentatively TRBD1 or TRBD2 (6 bases each). CDR3 size: 14 residues. With 4 bases removed from V and 5 bases from J, the gap between germline ends came to 14 bases. CDR1 and CDR2 (germline): KGHSH, LQKENI. CDR3 in amino acids: CASSLPGAPETQYF. The CDR3 DNA follows: TGTGCCAGCTCACTCCCGGGGGCCCCGGAGACCCAGTACTTC.

The chain employs TRBV10-3 and TRBJ2-1, with 10 nucleotides matching TRBD2. CDR1 ENHRY and CDR2 SYGVKD come from the germline V gene. This CDR3 spans 17 amino acids. J gave up 7 bases and V 4 bases, and 13 bases lay outside the gene matches. CDR3 sequence (DNA): TGTGCCATCAGTGGCCGCCAGGCTAGCGGGGGAGGGAATGAGCAGTTCTTC. Translating it yields CAISGRQASGGGNEQFF.

This chain uses TRBV5-1 with TRBJ1-2; 7 nucleotides line up with TRBD1. The CDR3 length is 15 residues. J lost 8 bases, V lost 4 bases, and 14 bases had no gene match. The germline gives CDR1 SGHRS, CDR2 YFSETQ. CDR3 in amino acids: CASSPSIDRDRGYTF. CDR3 nucleotide sequence: TGCGCCAGCAGCCCATCGATTGACAGGGACCGGGGCTACACCTTC.

The rearrangement links TRBV7-9 to TRBJ2-7, with TRBD2 matching 8 bases. The J segment lost 7 bases and the V segment lost 3 bases, leaving 5 bases of the junction unmatched. In germline, CDR1 is SEHNR, CDR2 FQNEAQ (reference sequence). The CDR3 runs 13 residues. In nucleotides, the CDR3 is TGTGCCAGCAGCTTTAGCGGGACACAGGAGCAGTACTTC. It yields the protein CASSFSGTQEQYF.

The V gene is TRBV18, the J gene TRBJ2-3, with 11 bases identical to TRBD2. The CDR3 extends over 17 amino acids. Germline V lookup: CDR1 KGHSH, CDR2 LQKENI. V was pared by 6 bases and J by 4 bases, with 12 bases of the junction left unmatched. Here the CDR3 DNA reads TGTGCCAGCTCGCGACTTACTAGCGGGAGTATGCCAGATACGCAGTATTTT. As protein: CASSRLTSGSMPDTQYF.

This rearrangement joins TRBV9 to TRBJ2-6; the match to TRBD2 covers 8 bases. Unmatched junction bases numbered 12, after V lost 4 bases and J lost 12 bases. Germline loops: CDR1 SGDLS, CDR2 YYNGEE. The CDR3 runs 15 residues. Here the CDR3 DNA reads TGTGCCAGCAGCCTGGCCCCGGGAGGGTGGGGCGTCCTGACTTTC. Residues: CASSLAPGGWGVLTF.

Ten or more counts support this clone. The V gene is TRBV6-1, the J gene TRBJ2-7; 7 positions match TRBD1. Germline loops: CDR1 MNHNS, CDR2 SASEGT. V gave up 8 bases and J gave up 4 bases; unmatched junction bases: 11. The CDR3 sequence is 14 residues long. The CDR3 sequence is CASQIDRVSYEQYF. The CDR3 DNA is TGTGCCAGCCAAATCGACAGGGTTTCGTACGAGCAGTACTTC.

This clone has more than one count but fewer than ten. The V call is TRBV2, the J call TRBJ2-6, with 8 bases matching TRBD2. Per the germline V gene, CDR1 is SNHLY and CDR2 is FYNNEI. V dropped 8 bases and J dropped 1; count of bases not matched to a gene: 13. This CDR3 has 18 amino acids. CDR3 in amino acids: CASFPTLAGLSGANVLTF. CDR3 nucleotide sequence: TGTGCCAGCTTCCCTACCCTAGCGGGCTTATCTGGGGCCAACGTCCTGACTTTC.

This clone was seen a handful of times. This sample includes further DNA sequences coding for the same CDR3. This sequence joins TRBV6-4 and TRBJ2-1; the match to TRBD2 covers 11 bases. The CDR3 runs 15 residues. Germline V lookup: CDR1 MRHNA, CDR2 SNTAGT. The junction had 0 bases not matched to a gene; V was cut back by 2 bases and J by 3 bases. CDR3 region: CASSDGTSGYNEQFF. The CDR3 coding sequence is TGTGCCAGCAGTGACGGGACTAGCGGCTACAATGAGCAGTTCTTC.

The chain couples TRBV5-1 to TRBJ1-1; TRBD1 might be the D (5 bases). The CDR3 sequence is 15 residues long. Germline loops: CDR1 SGHRS, CDR2 YFSETQ. V was cut by 3 bases and J by 6 bases, with 18 bases left in between. The CDR3 DNA reads TGCGCCAGCAGCTCTGTCCCCGGGGGTATGGCTGAAGCTTTCTTT. Protein product: CASSSVPGGMAEAFF.

V and J are TRBV7-2 and TRBJ1-2; tentative D call: TRBD1 (5 bases). Germline-derived CDR1 and CDR2 are SGHTA and FQGNSA. V was trimmed by 5 bases and J by 2 bases, leaving 12 bases between them. The CDR3 sequence is 14 residues long. Written as DNA, the CDR3 is TGTGCCAGCAGCCATCAGACAGAGAACTATGGCTACACCTTC. This gives the protein CASSHQTENYGYTF.

This clone showed up many times. The chain is built from TRBV6-1 and TRBJ2-1, with no clear D. V was clipped by 3 bases and J by 0 bases, with 6 bases between them. Germline lookup yields CDR1 MNHNS and CDR2 SASEGT. CDR3 size: 14 residues. The CDR3 here is CASSDWSSYNEQFF. CDR3 nucleotides: TGTGCCAGCAGTGACTGGAGCTCCTACAATGAGCAGTTCTTC.

This chain uses TRBV28 with TRBJ1-3, with 7 bases identical to TRBD1. Germline V lookup: CDR1 MDHEN, CDR2 SYDVKM. CDR3 length equals 16 residues. With 5 bases clipped from V and 0 bases from J, the junction kept 7 bases outside the gene matches. The CDR3 DNA follows: TGTGCCAGCAGTACGACAGGGATTGACTCTGGAAACACCATATATTTT. Its translation: CASSTTGIDSGNTIYF.

This rearrangement joins TRBV5-1 to TRBJ2-1; maybe TRBD1 (6 bases). V lost 0 bases and J 8 bases, leaving 15 bases between the germline ends. Germline CDR1 SGHRS, CDR2 YFSETQ. This CDR3 region has 15 residues. CDR3 protein: CASSLVGPHRDEQFF. The CDR3 DNA sequence: TGCGCCAGCAGCTTGGTTGGGCCACACAGGGATGAGCAGTTCTTC.

This clone was seen more than once but under ten times. V is TRBV28 and J is TRBJ1-5; D is ambiguous. The CDR3 totals 12 residues. V was clipped by 7 bases and J by 9 bases, with 13 bases between them. Germline CDR1 MDHEN, CDR2 SYDVKM. CDR3: CASTTLTVPQHF. The CDR3 DNA follows: TGTGCCAGCACCACCCTAACTGTGCCCCAGCATTTT. The full variable domain, rest sourced from reference TRBV28 and TRBJ1-5, is DVKVTQSSRYLVKRTGEKVFLECVQDMDHENMFWYRQDPGLGLRLIYFSYDVKMKEKGDIPEGYSVSREKKERFSLILESASTNQTSMYLCASTTLTVPQHFGDGTRLSIL.